One sample yielded the 13 T cell receptor beta chains listed below, sequenced in a study of T cells in Graves' hyperthyroidism and ophthalmopathy (dated by TCRdb to the late 2010s). Receptor libraries were prepared by multiplex PCR. Sequencing was carried out with an Illumina HiSeq 2000. The TCR beta CDR3 regions were amplified from RNA transcripts. For the first round of RT-PCR on the TCR CDR3, the HTBI primer set was used together with the Qiagen OneStep RT-PCR kit. The public reads were reprocessed in TCRdb via fastp at Q25 and MiXCR, keeping in-frame beta chains. One record per CDR3 amino acid sequence lists the most common genes and DNA. For this sample there are about 250,000 distinct CDR3 sequences; 22% appear just once. 50% to 75% of the sample comes from the top ten. The specimen was blood. Receptors originate from a man in his thirties or forties with Graves' ophthalmopathy.

At least ten counts were recorded for this clonotype. This chain uses TRBV28 with TRBJ2-1, with TRBD1 matching 8 bases. The J segment lost 5 bases and the V segment lost 6 bases, leaving 9 bases of the junction unmatched. The CDR3 consists of 15 residues. The germline gives CDR1 MDHEN, CDR2 SYDVKM. The CDR3 DNA is TGTGCCAGCAGCGAGACAGGGGCGAAGGACAATGAGCAGTTCTTC. This codes for CASSETGAKDNEQFF.

This clonotype was seen many times. The J gene is TRBJ2-7, the V gene TRBV3-1; perhaps D is TRBD1 or TRBD2 (5 bases each). The CDR3 covers 14 residues. The V gene's germline CDR1 is LGHDT and CDR2 YNNKEL (reference sequence). With 1 base removed from V and 4 bases from J, the gap between germline ends came to 11 bases. Written as DNA, the CDR3 is TGTGCCAGCAGCCAAGTTGGGACGGCGTACGAGCAGTACTTC. Its protein is CASSQVGTAYEQYF.

In its sample, this clonotype was seen a few times. This chain links TRBV15 with TRBJ1-1, with D perhaps matching TRBD1 (5 bases). V was cut by 5 bases and J by 2 bases, with 24 bases left in between. The CDR3 loop spans 18 amino acids. Germline-derived CDR1 and CDR2 are LNHNV and YYDKDF (reference sequence). The CDR3 nucleotides are TGTGCCACCAGCGACCGAGCCGGGGGAGGGGTAATTAACACTGAAGCTTTCTTT. Protein: CATSDRAGGGVINTEAFF.

This clonotype was observed a handful of times. V usage is TRBV28 and J usage is TRBJ2-6; no definite D call. Trimming left V 7 bases short and J 2 bases short, with 18 bases between. Germline V gene sequence: CDR1 MDHEN, CDR2 SYDVKM. The CDR3 spans 17 residues. This CDR3 is CASTRPHTEAGANVLTF. CDR3 coding DNA: TGTGCCAGCACCAGACCCCACACAGAGGCTGGGGCCAACGTCCTGACTTTC.

The chain joins TRBV6-1 to TRBJ2-3; D might be TRBD1 (5 bases). With 6 bases removed from V and 11 bases from J, the gap between germline ends came to 21 bases. Germline V gene data show CDR1 as MNHNS and CDR2 as SASEGT. The CDR3 extends over 14 amino acids. CDR3 sequence (DNA): TGTGCCAGCAGCCCCGGACAACGACGTTCGTTGCAGTATTTT. This codes for CASSPGQRRSLQYF.

This clonotype was seen ten or more times. A junction end diverges from the germline sequence, so it may reflect a read error. The chain employs TRBV3-1 and TRBJ2-6, with D possibly being TRBD2 (5 bases). Germline CDR1 reads LGHDT; CDR2 reads YNNKEL (reference sequence). This CDR3 has 12 amino acids. The CDR3 nucleotides read TGTGCCAGCAGCCAAGCGTCACTAGTCACTGACTTC. This sequence encodes CASSQASLVTDF.

As for this clonotype: It may be a read error: a sequence one base away is much more abundant. V is TRBV28 and J is TRBJ1-3; D unresolved. Germline assignment: CDR1 MDHEN and CDR2 SYDVKM. The CDR3 sequence is 12 residues long. The CDR3 protein is CASRAAGNTMYF. CDR3 bases: TGTGCCAGCAGGGCAGCTGGAAACACCATGTATTTT.

J is TRBJ1-2 and V is TRBV25-1; 8 bases match TRBD1. The CDR3 contains 14 residues. Germline V lookup: CDR1 MGHDK, CDR2 SYGVNS. V gave up 3 bases and J gave up 4 bases; unmatched junction bases: 4. CDR3 sequence: CASSDQGAGYGYTF. The DNA for the CDR3 is TGTGCCAGCAGTGACCAGGGGGCGGGCTATGGCTACACCTTC.

The table lists this clonotype with many counts. V and J are TRBV6-5 and TRBJ2-7; weak D call: TRBD1 (6 bases). CDR1 and CDR2 (germline): MNHEY, SVGAGI. Trimming removed 8 bases from V and 2 bases from J, with 13 bases in between. This CDR3 region has 13 residues. The DNA for the CDR3 is TGTGCCAGCCAGTCAGGGGTAACCTACGAGCAGTACTTC. Its translation: CASQSGVTYEQYF.

This clonotype was recorded at least ten times. The J gene is TRBJ2-7, the V gene TRBV28, with 8 bases lining up with TRBD2. The V gene end was trimmed by 4 bases and the J gene end by 1 base; junction bases not matched to a gene: 6. The CDR3 totals 15 residues. Germline V gives CDR1 MDHEN, CDR2 SYDVKM. The CDR3 region is CASSWASGLSYEQYF. CDR3 coding DNA: TGTGCCAGCAGTTGGGCTAGCGGGCTTTCCTACGAGCAGTACTTC.

This clonotype appeared many times. The rearrangement links TRBV6-2 or TRBV6-3 to TRBJ2-5, with 11 bases that match TRBD1. From germline, CDR1 is MNHEY and CDR2 SVGEGT. CDR3 size: 16 residues. Losses at the gene ends were 7 bases for V and 1 base for J; bases not matched to a gene: 8. CDR3 DNA: TGTGCCAGCACTGGCGGGACAGGGGGTCGCCAAGAGACCCAGTACTTC. It translates to CASTGGTGGRQETQYF.

The chain is built from TRBV20-1 and TRBJ2-1; 7 nucleotides line up with TRBD2. The J segment lost 12 bases and the V segment lost 0 bases, leaving 2 bases of the junction unmatched. There are 11 residues in the CDR3. CDR1 and CDR2 (germline): DFQATT, SNEGSKA (reference sequence). In DNA form, the CDR3 reads TGCAGTGCTAGAGAGGGGGGGGGGCAGTTCTTC. This translates into CSAREGGGQFF.

Note on this clonotype: A much larger clonotype is one base distant, so this may be a read error. The chain carries TRBV5-1 and TRBJ2-1; weak D call: TRBD1 (6 bases). The J call is uncertain, as TRBJ2-7 better fits the DNA end. The CDR3 length is 14 residues. From germline, CDR1 is SGHRS and CDR2 YFSETQ. The CDR3 here is CASSLGDTGNEQYF. CDR3 nucleotides: TGCGCCAGCAGCTTGGGGGACACTGGGAATGAGCAGTACTTC.